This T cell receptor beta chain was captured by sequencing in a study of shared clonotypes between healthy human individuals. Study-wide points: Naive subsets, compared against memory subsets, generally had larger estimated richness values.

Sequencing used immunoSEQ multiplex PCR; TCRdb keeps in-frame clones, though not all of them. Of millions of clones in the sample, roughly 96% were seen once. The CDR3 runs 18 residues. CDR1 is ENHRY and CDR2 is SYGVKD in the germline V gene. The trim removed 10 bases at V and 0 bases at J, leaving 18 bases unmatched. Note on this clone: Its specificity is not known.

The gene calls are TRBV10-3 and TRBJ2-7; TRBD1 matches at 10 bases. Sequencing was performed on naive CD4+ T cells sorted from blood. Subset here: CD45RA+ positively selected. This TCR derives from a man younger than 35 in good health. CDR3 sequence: CATRPSSGQGVPSYEQYF. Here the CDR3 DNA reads TGTGCCACCAGACCCTCGTCCGGACAGGGGGTGCCCTCCTACGAGCAGTACTTC.